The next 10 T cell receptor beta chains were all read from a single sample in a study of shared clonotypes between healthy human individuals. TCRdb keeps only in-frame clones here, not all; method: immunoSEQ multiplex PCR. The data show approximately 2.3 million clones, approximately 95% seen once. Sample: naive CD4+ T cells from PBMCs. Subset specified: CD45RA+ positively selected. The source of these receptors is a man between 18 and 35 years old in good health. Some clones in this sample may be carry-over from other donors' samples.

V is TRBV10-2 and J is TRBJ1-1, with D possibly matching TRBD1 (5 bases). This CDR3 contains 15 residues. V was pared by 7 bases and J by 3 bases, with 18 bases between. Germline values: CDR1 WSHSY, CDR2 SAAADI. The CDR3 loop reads CASNGVRQGDTEAFF. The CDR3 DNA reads TGCGCCAGCAACGGGGTCCGCCAGGGAGACACTGAAGCTTTCTTT.

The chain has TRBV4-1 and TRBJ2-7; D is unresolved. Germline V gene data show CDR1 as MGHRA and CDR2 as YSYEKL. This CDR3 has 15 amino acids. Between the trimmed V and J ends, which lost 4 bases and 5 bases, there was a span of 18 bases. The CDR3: CASSLGGLGGNEQYF. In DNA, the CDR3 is TGCGCCAGCAGCCTGGGTGGCCTGGGCGGAAACGAGCAGTACTTC.

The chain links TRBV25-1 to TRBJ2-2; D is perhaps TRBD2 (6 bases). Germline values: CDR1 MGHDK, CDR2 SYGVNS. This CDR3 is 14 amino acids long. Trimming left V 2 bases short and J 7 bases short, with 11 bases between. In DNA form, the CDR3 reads TGTGCCAGCAGTGAAATATGGGGGGACGGGGAGCTGTTTTTT. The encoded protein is CASSEIWGDGELFF.

CDR3 DNA sequence: TGTGCCAGCAGAAACCGAGGGCCCCAGCATTTT. Protein sequence: CASRNRGPQHF. The chain employs TRBV21-1 and TRBJ1-5. TRBV21-1 is termed a pseudogene. The CDR3 has 11 amino acids.

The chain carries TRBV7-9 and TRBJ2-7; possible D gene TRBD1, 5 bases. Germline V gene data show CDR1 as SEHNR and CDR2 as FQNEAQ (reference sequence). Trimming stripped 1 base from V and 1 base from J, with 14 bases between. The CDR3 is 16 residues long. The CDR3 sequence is CASSLDIDSPSYEQYF. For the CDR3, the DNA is TGTGCCAGCAGCTTAGACATCGACAGCCCATCCTACGAGCAGTACTTC. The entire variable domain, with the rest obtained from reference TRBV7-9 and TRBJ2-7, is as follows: DTGVSQNPRHKITKRGQNVTFRCDPISEHNRLYWYRQTLGQGPEFLTYFQNEAQLEKSRLLSDRFSAERPKGSFSTLEIQRTEQGDSAMYLCASSLDIDSPSYEQYFGPGTRLTVT.

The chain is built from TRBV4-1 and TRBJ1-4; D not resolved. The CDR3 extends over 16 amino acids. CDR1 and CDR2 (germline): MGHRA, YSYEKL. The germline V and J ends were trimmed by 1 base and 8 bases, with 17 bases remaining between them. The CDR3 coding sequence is TGCGCCAGCAGCCAAGCGTCGAGCCCAGCCACGGAAAAACTGTTTTTT. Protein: CASSQASSPATEKLFF.

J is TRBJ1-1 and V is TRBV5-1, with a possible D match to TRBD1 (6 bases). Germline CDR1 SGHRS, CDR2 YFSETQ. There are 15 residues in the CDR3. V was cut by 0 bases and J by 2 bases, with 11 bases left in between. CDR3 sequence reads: CASSLAGAINTEAFF. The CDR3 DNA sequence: TGCGCCAGCAGCTTGGCAGGGGCCATCAACACTGAAGCTTTCTTT.

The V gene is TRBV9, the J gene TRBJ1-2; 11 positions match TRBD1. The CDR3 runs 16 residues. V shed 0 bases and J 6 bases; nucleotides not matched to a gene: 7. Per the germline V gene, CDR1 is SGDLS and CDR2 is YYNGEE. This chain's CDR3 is CASSVGGTGGLNGYTF. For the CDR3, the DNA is TGTGCCAGCAGCGTAGGCGGGACAGGGGGACTGAATGGCTACACCTTC. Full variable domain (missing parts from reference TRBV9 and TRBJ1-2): DSGVTQTPKHLITATGQRVTLRCSPRSGDLSVYWYQQSLDQGLQFLIQYYNGEERAKGNILERFSAQQFPDLHSELNLSSLELGDSALYFCASSVGGTGGLNGYTFGSGTRLTVV.

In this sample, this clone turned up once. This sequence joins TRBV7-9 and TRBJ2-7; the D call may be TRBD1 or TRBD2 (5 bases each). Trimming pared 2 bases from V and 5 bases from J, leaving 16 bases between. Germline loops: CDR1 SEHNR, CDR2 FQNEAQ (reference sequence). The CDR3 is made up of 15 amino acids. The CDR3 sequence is CASSLWGTGFNEQYF. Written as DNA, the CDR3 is TGTGCCAGCAGCTTATGGGGGACCGGATTCAACGAGCAGTACTTC.

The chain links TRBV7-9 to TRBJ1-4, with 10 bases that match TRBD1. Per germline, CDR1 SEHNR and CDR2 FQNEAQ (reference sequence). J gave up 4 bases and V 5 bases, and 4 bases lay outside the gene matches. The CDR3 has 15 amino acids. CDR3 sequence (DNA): TGTGCCAGCAGCCCCCGGGACAGGGGTAATGAAAAACTGTTTTTT. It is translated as CASSPRDRGNEKLFF.